These 2 T cell receptor beta chains were sequenced from one sample in a study of beta chain features in type 1 diabetes. cDNA synthesis used the whole RNA isolate, giving expressed TCRB sequences. Profiled with immunoSEQ multiplex PCR; TCRdb holds only in-frame clones, not every one. The sample has 250,000 to 300,000 clones; 8% are singletons. The material sequenced was central memory CD4+ T cells from blood. These receptors originate from a young woman in good health.

This clone has just a few counts. The V gene is TRBV30, the J gene TRBJ2-7; 10 bases are shared with TRBD2. The germline V gene encodes CDR1 GTSNPN and CDR2 SVGIG (reference sequence). V lost 1 base to trimming and J lost 5 bases; unmatched junction nucleotides: 5. The CDR3 spans 14 residues. The CDR3 loop reads CAWSGTSGFNEQYF. The CDR3 nucleotides are TGTGCCTGGAGTGGGACTAGCGGATTTAACGAGCAGTACTTC.

This clone was counted only a few times. CDR3 in DNA: TGCAGCGCAATACCCGGGACAGCGGCGTACAATGAGCAGTTCTTC. Amino acids: CSAIPGTAAYNEQFF. The chain has TRBV29-1 and TRBJ2-1; 7 bases fit TRBD1. The V and J ends lost 7 bases and 4 bases, in that order; junction bases with no gene match: 13. Germline lookup yields CDR1 SQVTM and CDR2 ANQGSEA. The CDR3 consists of 15 residues.